A selection of T cell receptor beta chains follows, all from one sample in a study of blood T cell repertoires in COVID-19. Here immunoSEQ multiplex PCR was the method, and the copy in TCRdb shows in-frame clones only, minus some. The sample carries a few hundred thousand clones, roughly 86% recorded once. Sequenced input: PBMCs or T cells enriched from blood (not recorded which). The receptor source for this set is a woman in her thirties who had recovered from COVID-19. The CDR3 runs from the conserved cysteine through the conserved F or W. Fields, in order: V gene, J gene, clone size, D gene, CDR3 DNA, CDR3 protein. D genes are given only for firm matches. Size values are once, few and many counts, or a class for expanded clones, and some rows have none.

v_gene: TRBV7-8
j_gene: TRBJ1-4
abundance: -
d_gene: TRBD1
CDR3nt: TGTGCCAGCAGCTTATTCCCCAGGGGGGTTGAAAAACTGTTTTTT
CDR3aa: CASSLFPRGVEKLFF

v_gene: TRBV28
j_gene: TRBJ2-7
abundance: -
d_gene: -
CDR3nt: TGTGCCACCCAGTTTCCCAGGGGCGCGGGCTACGAGCAGTACTTC
CDR3aa: CATQFPRGAGYEQYF

v_gene: TRBV27
j_gene: TRBJ2-7
abundance: -
d_gene: TRBD1
CDR3nt: TGTGCCAGCAGTTTATTCGTGGCAGGGGGAGAGCAGTACTTC
CDR3aa: CASSLFVAGGEQYF

v_gene: TRBV5-5
j_gene: TRBJ2-4
abundance: few
d_gene: TRBD1
CDR3nt: TGTGCCAGCAGCTTCAGGTGGGACAGGGGGCCGAGGATGGTTTCTATTCAGTACTTC
CDR3aa: CASSFRWDRGPRMVSIQYF

v_gene: TRBV29-1
j_gene: TRBJ2-5
abundance: -
d_gene: -
CDR3nt: TGCAGCGTTGTGATGTTGGTGGAGGAGACCCAGTACTTC
CDR3aa: CSVVMLVEETQYF

v_gene: TRBV7-6
j_gene: TRBJ1-1
abundance: -
d_gene: -
CDR3nt: TGTGCCAGCAGCTTAGTGGGGCCCTCCTTAACAGGGTCGAACACTGAAGCTTTCTTT
CDR3aa: CASSLVGPSLTGSNTEAFF

v_gene: TRBV28
j_gene: TRBJ2-7
abundance: once
d_gene: TRBD2
CDR3nt: TGTGCCAGCAGCCCATCCCCCGGGACTAGCGGGAGGTGGGCCTACGAGCAGTACTTC
CDR3aa: CASSPSPGTSGRWAYEQYF

v_gene: TRBV7-9
j_gene: TRBJ2-7
abundance: -
d_gene: -
CDR3nt: TGTGCCAGCAGCCCCCCGCGGGGGCCCTACGAGCAGTACTTC
CDR3aa: CASSPPRGPYEQYF

v_gene: TRBV10-3
j_gene: TRBJ1-4
abundance: -
d_gene: -
CDR3nt: TGTGCCACCGGACGGGGTACAACTAATGAAAAACTGTTTTTT
CDR3aa: CATGRGTTNEKLFF

v_gene: TRBV2
j_gene: TRBJ2-1
abundance: -
d_gene: TRBD2
CDR3nt: TGTGCCAGCAGTCCCCGGACTAGCGGGGGCCCGAGCTCCTACAATGAGCAGTTCTTC
CDR3aa: CASSPRTSGGPSSYNEQFF

v_gene: TRBV29-1
j_gene: TRBJ2-7
abundance: -
d_gene: TRBD1
CDR3nt: TGCAGCGTGCTTAGGACAGGGGGGGCCTACGAGCAGTACTTC
CDR3aa: CSVLRTGGAYEQYF

v_gene: TRBV28
j_gene: TRBJ1-2
abundance: -
d_gene: TRBD1
CDR3nt: TGTGCCAGCAGGCGACAGGGGGCGGACATTTATGGCTACACCTTC
CDR3aa: CASRRQGADIYGYTF

v_gene: TRBV28
j_gene: TRBJ1-6
abundance: -
d_gene: -
CDR3nt: TGTGCCAGCACCGGGGGACCCCTTAGTTCACCCCTCCACTTT
CDR3aa: CASTGGPLSSPLHF

v_gene: TRBV24-1
j_gene: TRBJ1-1
abundance: -
d_gene: -
CDR3nt: TGTGCCACCAGTGAAAGGGGCGCCGACACTGAAGCTTTCTTT
CDR3aa: CATSERGADTEAFF

v_gene: TRBV9
j_gene: TRBJ1-2
abundance: -
d_gene: -
CDR3nt: TGTGCCAGCACCCCTCAGAGGGTTGGCACCTTC
CDR3aa: CASTPQRVGTF

v_gene: TRBV7-9
j_gene: TRBJ2-1
abundance: -
d_gene: -
CDR3nt: TGTGCCAGCAGCCCCCGCTTCGGAGGAGAATACAATGAGCAGTTCTTC
CDR3aa: CASSPRFGGEYNEQFF

v_gene: TRBV27
j_gene: TRBJ1-3
abundance: -
d_gene: TRBD1
CDR3nt: TGTGCCAGCAGTGCTAGACAGGGCGCGGGCTCTGGAAACACCATATATTTT
CDR3aa: CASSARQGAGSGNTIYF

v_gene: TRBV9
j_gene: TRBJ1-2
abundance: few
d_gene: -
CDR3nt: TGTGCCAGCAGCGTGGAGGCAGCCCCTTATGGCTACACCTTC
CDR3aa: CASSVEAAPYGYTF

v_gene: TRBV7-9
j_gene: TRBJ2-1
abundance: -
d_gene: -
CDR3nt: TGTGCCAGCAGCCCCCAAACACGGGGGACGGATGAGCAGTTCTTC
CDR3aa: CASSPQTRGTDEQFF

v_gene: TRBV5-4
j_gene: TRBJ2-1
abundance: once
d_gene: TRBD1
CDR3nt: TGTGCCAGCAGCCTTACAGGGGACTCCTACAATGAGCAGTTCTTC
CDR3aa: CASSLTGDSYNEQFF

v_gene: TRBV12-3/TRBV12-4
j_gene: TRBJ1-2
abundance: -
d_gene: -
CDR3nt: TGTGCCAGCAGTTTAGTTCTTGGGGCTGGCTACACCTTC
CDR3aa: CASSLVLGAGYTF

v_gene: TRBV10-3
j_gene: TRBJ2-7
abundance: -
d_gene: TRBD1
CDR3nt: TGTGCCATCAGCTCGGGACAGGGTCAACAGTACTTC
CDR3aa: CAISSGQGQQYF

v_gene: TRBV19
j_gene: TRBJ1-1
abundance: -
d_gene: -
CDR3nt: TGTGCCAGTAGTATTCTAGCAGGGAACACTGAAGCTTTCTTT
CDR3aa: CASSILAGNTEAFF

v_gene: TRBV19
j_gene: TRBJ2-3
abundance: -
d_gene: TRBD2
CDR3nt: TGTGCCACTTTCTCCAGCGGGGGGGCCCGTACGCAGTATTTT
CDR3aa: CATFSSGGARTQYF

v_gene: TRBV28
j_gene: TRBJ1-3
abundance: -
d_gene: -
CDR3nt: TGTGCCAGCAGCCACAGGTTATCTTCTGGAAACACCATATATTTT
CDR3aa: CASSHRLSSGNTIYF

v_gene: TRBV28
j_gene: TRBJ2-7
abundance: -
d_gene: -
CDR3nt: TGTGCCAGCAGCCTTCTCTCCCAGGGGGGCGAGCAGTACTTC
CDR3aa: CASSLLSQGGEQYF

v_gene: TRBV6-6
j_gene: TRBJ2-7
abundance: -
d_gene: TRBD1
CDR3nt: TGTGCCAGCAGTTCGGGACAGGAGACCTACGAGCAGTACTTC
CDR3aa: CASSSGQETYEQYF

v_gene: TRBV3-1/TRBV3-2
j_gene: TRBJ2-7
abundance: -
d_gene: -
CDR3nt: TGTGCCAGCAGGCAGGGTGGGGGCCACGAGCAGTACTTC
CDR3aa: CASRQGGGHEQYF

v_gene: TRBV9
j_gene: TRBJ1-2
abundance: -
d_gene: -
CDR3nt: TGTGCCAGCAGCGTCGACAGTAACTATGGCTACACCTTC
CDR3aa: CASSVDSNYGYTF

v_gene: TRBV28
j_gene: TRBJ2-3
abundance: -
d_gene: -
CDR3nt: TGTGCCAGCAGTTCCATCGGGGCGGGGAGCACAGATACGCAGTATTTT
CDR3aa: CASSSIGAGSTDTQYF

v_gene: TRBV6-5
j_gene: TRBJ1-3
abundance: -
d_gene: -
CDR3nt: TGTGCCAGCAGTTACTCGGAGGGCTCTGGAAACACCATATATTTT
CDR3aa: CASSYSEGSGNTIYF

v_gene: TRBV28
j_gene: TRBJ2-5
abundance: -
d_gene: -
CDR3nt: TGTGCCAGCAGTTTAAGCCATCAAGAGACCCAGTACTTC
CDR3aa: CASSLSHQETQYF

v_gene: TRBV12-3/TRBV12-4
j_gene: TRBJ2-1
abundance: once
d_gene: TRBD1
CDR3nt: TGTGCTATGGGCTGGGACAGGGAATTCTTC
CDR3aa: CAMGWDREFF

v_gene: TRBV5-4
j_gene: TRBJ1-2
abundance: -
d_gene: TRBD1
CDR3nt: TGTGCCAGCAGAACCCCGGGACAGGGCTCGAGAGGTGGCTACACCTTC
CDR3aa: CASRTPGQGSRGGYTF

v_gene: TRBV4-1
j_gene: TRBJ1-1
abundance: -
d_gene: TRBD1
CDR3nt: TGCGCCAGCAGCCAACCAAATCCAGGGGGATGGGGCACTGAAGCTTTCTTT
CDR3aa: CASSQPNPGGWGTEAFF

v_gene: TRBV5-5
j_gene: TRBJ1-1
abundance: -
d_gene: -
CDR3nt: TGTGCCAGTCTCCGAGGGCCTAACACTGAAGCTTTCTTT
CDR3aa: CASLRGPNTEAFF

v_gene: TRBV27
j_gene: TRBJ2-7
abundance: -
d_gene: TRBD2
CDR3nt: TGTGCCAGCAGCCGCCCGACTAGCGGGAGGGTGAGCAGCGAGCAGTACTTC
CDR3aa: CASSRPTSGRVSSEQYF

v_gene: TRBV14
j_gene: TRBJ2-1
abundance: -
d_gene: TRBD2
CDR3nt: TGTGCCAGCAGCCAAGATTTCCGTCGCCCCGGGACTAGCGGGAGGGCCGATTCGTATGAGCAGTTCTTC
CDR3aa: CASSQDFRRPGTSGRADSYEQFF

v_gene: TRBV28
j_gene: TRBJ1-2
abundance: few
d_gene: -
CDR3nt: TGTGCCAGCAGCCCTTTTTTAGGCACGGTTGAGGATTATGGCTACACCTTC
CDR3aa: CASSPFLGTVEDYGYTF

v_gene: TRBV5-1
j_gene: TRBJ2-5
abundance: -
d_gene: -
CDR3nt: TGCGCCAGCAGCCCTACAGGAATCCAAGAGACCCAGTACTTC
CDR3aa: CASSPTGIQETQYF

v_gene: TRBV5-6
j_gene: TRBJ1-1
abundance: -
d_gene: TRBD1
CDR3nt: TGTGCCAGCAGCTTCTCGACAGGGCTCACTGAAGCTTTCTTT
CDR3aa: CASSFSTGLTEAFF

v_gene: TRBV9
j_gene: TRBJ1-3
abundance: -
d_gene: -
CDR3nt: TGTGCCAGCAGCGTAACGGGGATCTCTGGAAACACCATATATTTT
CDR3aa: CASSVTGISGNTIYF

v_gene: TRBV7-9
j_gene: TRBJ1-3
abundance: once
d_gene: -
CDR3nt: TGTGCCAGCAGCTCCGGGTCCCCAAGCTCTGGAAACACCATATATTTT
CDR3aa: CASSSGSPSSGNTIYF

v_gene: TRBV30
j_gene: TRBJ1-2
abundance: -
d_gene: TRBD1
CDR3nt: TGTGCCTGGAAACAGGGGAACTATGGCTACACCTTC
CDR3aa: CAWKQGNYGYTF

v_gene: TRBV6-4
j_gene: TRBJ1-5
abundance: -
d_gene: -
CDR3nt: TGTGCCAGCAGTTACAGGGTCGGTCAGCCCCAGCATTTT
CDR3aa: CASSYRVGQPQHF

v_gene: TRBV19
j_gene: TRBJ1-4
abundance: -
d_gene: TRBD1
CDR3nt: TGTGCCAGTAGTACCCGGGACAGGGCTGCAACTAATGAAAAACTGTTTTTT
CDR3aa: CASSTRDRAATNEKLFF

v_gene: TRBV7-9
j_gene: TRBJ2-1
abundance: -
d_gene: TRBD2
CDR3nt: TGTGCCAGCAGCAACCCGACTAGCGGGAGGGGTTCCTCCTACAATGAGCAGTTCTTC
CDR3aa: CASSNPTSGRGSSYNEQFF

v_gene: TRBV19
j_gene: TRBJ2-6
abundance: -
d_gene: TRBD1
CDR3nt: TGTGCCAGTAGTTCGACAGGGTTTGCTGGGGCCAACGTCCTGACTTTC
CDR3aa: CASSSTGFAGANVLTF

v_gene: TRBV5-1
j_gene: TRBJ1-2
abundance: -
d_gene: TRBD1
CDR3nt: TGCGCCAGCAGGCCAACCTGGGACAGGGTCACCTATGGCTACACCTTC
CDR3aa: CASRPTWDRVTYGYTF

v_gene: TRBV27
j_gene: TRBJ2-5
abundance: -
d_gene: TRBD2
CDR3nt: TGTGCCAGCAGTGTGACTAGCGGGAGTTGGGGAGAGACCCAGTACTTC
CDR3aa: CASSVTSGSWGETQYF

v_gene: TRBV28
j_gene: TRBJ1-2
abundance: -
d_gene: TRBD1
CDR3nt: TGTGCCAGCAGTTTAGGGACAGGGATCGTTGTAGGGGGCTACACCTTC
CDR3aa: CASSLGTGIVVGGYTF

v_gene: TRBV28
j_gene: TRBJ2-7
abundance: -
d_gene: TRBD2
CDR3nt: TGTGCCAGCAGTTTTTCAGGACTAGCGGGAGGGTTTAGGAACGAGCAGTACTTC
CDR3aa: CASSFSGLAGGFRNEQYF

v_gene: TRBV15
j_gene: TRBJ2-6
abundance: -
d_gene: TRBD1
CDR3nt: TGTGCCACCAGCAGACTTCCTCCGGGACAGGGCTACTCTGGGGCCAACGTCCTGACTTTC
CDR3aa: CATSRLPPGQGYSGANVLTF

v_gene: TRBV9
j_gene: TRBJ2-5
abundance: once
d_gene: -
CDR3nt: TGTGCCAGCAGCCCCGGGAGCCAAGAGACCCAGTACTTC
CDR3aa: CASSPGSQETQYF

v_gene: TRBV19
j_gene: TRBJ1-6
abundance: -
d_gene: TRBD1
CDR3nt: TGTGCCAGTAGTCTCAGGACAGGGAATTCACCCCTCCACTTT
CDR3aa: CASSLRTGNSPLHF

v_gene: TRBV28
j_gene: TRBJ1-4
abundance: -
d_gene: -
CDR3nt: TGTGCCAGCAGTTTATATGGCCGCTGGGAAAAACTGTTTTTT
CDR3aa: CASSLYGRWEKLFF